This T cell receptor beta chain was retrieved from a study of cytomegalovirus exposure and HLA in healthy donors (dated by TCRdb to the late 2010s). Regarding the research as a whole: In an earlier analysis of 450 to 750 of the donors, less than 350 Gb of sequence data and 100 million or so unique TCR beta sequences from about 190 million T cells were reported. An early release that covered about 640 HLA-typed donors contained about 300 gigabases of sequencing data and tens of millions of unique TCR sequences. Among the roughly 400 genotyped donors, about 85% belonged to the genetic ancestry cluster associated with self-reported Caucasian donors. The study was designed to test whether signatures of past pathogen exposure could be identified by cataloging public T cell receptors. The study used immunosequencing to profile the T cell repertoires of 666 subjects and linked those repertoires to cytomegalovirus serostatus. Along with the approximately 670-subject first cohort, a separate validation cohort of more than 90 different subjects was used. High-throughput TCR immunosequencing, statistical association of individual TCRs with disease status, and machine learning were combined to predict cytomegalovirus infection status. To study patterns of TCR occurrence, a later analysis re-analyzed previously published TCR beta repertoires from 600 to 750 donors and added high-resolution HLA genotyping. In the later analysis, no new phenotypic data were used to find candidate immune exposures; instead, reliance was placed on TCR beta sequences and their occurrence across donors. To decide whether each TCR beta V gene segment behaved as functional or pseudogenic, an earlier analysis of some 580 of the donors relied on high-throughput TCR beta sequencing. Donor age, sex, ethnicity and CMV serostatus were compiled together with the repertoire data. Genome-wide SNP genotypes for about 65% of the roughly 670 donors were used in a later genetic analysis, which treated that subset as a discovery cohort. Every discovery cohort repertoire had been produced on one sequencing platform. HLA typing covered class I and class II loci at four-digit resolution. The number of typed donors differed by locus: about 629-630 for A, B, C, DRB1 and DQB1; 500 to 550 for DQA1; roughly 600 for DPA1; and around 450 for DPB1. Roughly 5 DR-DQ haplotypes were handled as single units for association and clustering because linkage in the cohort was strong. On average, over 200,000 unique TCR beta nucleotide sequences were sequenced per donor among 398 genotyped donors of the cohort, with roughly 19% of those sequences being non-productive.

Libraries were built with the immunoSEQ multiplex PCR assay. A mixture of 60 forward primers for TCR Vbeta segments and 13 reverse primers for TCR Jbeta segments was used in the multiplex PCR. The CDR3 region of rearranged TCR beta genes was amplified from genomic DNA with a multiplex PCR assay. Amplified TCR beta libraries were sequenced as 87-base-pair reads on the Illumina HiSeq System. The paper's data handling went like this. A later analysis tallied some 79 million unique TCR beta chains across the 666 repertoires, and some 12 million of those chains were shared by two or more donors. To remove PCR and sequencing errors, raw reads were error-corrected and collapsed into unique sequences using a nearest-neighbor algorithm that merged closely related sequences. CDR3 sequences were aligned to IMGT reference sequences to assign V, D and J gene segments. Each retained sequence needed at least a six-nucleotide match to both a V gene segment and a J gene segment. A rearrangement counted as productive if the CDR3 had no stop codons and remained in frame with V and J, and every other rearrangement counted as non-productive. CDR3 was defined by IMGT convention, running from the second conserved V-encoded cysteine to the conserved J-encoded phenylalanine. The earlier analysis of 500 to 750 of the donors excluded any sequence lacking an unambiguous match to a single V gene segment. In an earlier analysis of a few hundred of the donors, V segments were called functional above 56.7% productive rearrangements and were called segregating when the between-donor standard deviation exceeded 5%. To diagnose cytomegalovirus status from the catalog of TCR beta chain sequences, a statistical classification framework was built. A later analysis assigned V and J genes by comparing TCR nucleotide sequences with IMGT/GENE-DB human TR gene sequences. A later analysis assigned CDR3 sequences and most-parsimonious VDJ recombination scenarios with the TCRdist pipeline. In a later analysis, every TCR beta chain was defined by the combination of its CDR3 amino acid sequence and its V-gene family, and reads without a unique V-gene family were dropped. To address suspected cross-contamination and a sequencing artifact, a later analysis removed around 600 highly shared, low-generation-probability nucleotide sequences. In a later analysis, a clonal expansion index for each public chain was calculated from normalized within-repertoire ranks of inferred template counts. A later analysis computed generation probabilities with a VDJ recombination model fitted to out-of-frame rearrangements, and checked the results against IGoR. Hypergeometric tests were used in a later analysis to score TCR-TCR, TCR-HLA and TCR-CMV co-occurrence, with a repertoire-size bias correction applied to the TCR pairs. A later analysis estimated false discovery rates by permuting HLA or CMV assignments 20 times. In a later analysis, co-occurring TCRs were grouped with DBSCAN, and TCRdist sequence similarity was added when clustering was performed within HLA-allele-positive subsets. For co-occurrence clustering, repertoires with fewer than 30,000 or more than 120,000 public chains were excluded, along with about five repertoires with anomalous nucleotide sharing. TCRdb stores this immuneACCESS table with in-frame sequences only. Part of the clones is absent; in the studies checked, under half of the shortfall reflects unresolved V genes, and no reason is known for the rest. V and J calls and clone size are copied from that table; D and trimming were computed from the DNA. The data table for this sample lists around 210,000 clones. The top ten clonotypes cover roughly 1.1% of the sample.

Based on the germline V gene (reference sequence), the CDR1 and CDR2 sequences are SEHNR and FQNEAQ. The CDR3 contains 13 residues, cysteine and phenylalanine counted. Just CDR3 DNA is preserved here, 39 bases in frame from base 1. V ends up 7 bases short and J 7 bases short, with an unmatched junction base count of 5. Concerning this clone: There is no known antigen for this receptor.

The cohort was made up of approximately 670 healthy bone marrow donors. At the time of sampling, all cohort members were nominally healthy, though unrecorded immune exposures were likely present. The donor tested CMV seropositive and was one of the 289 seropositive cohort members. Every donor gave a peripheral blood sample, and the peripheral blood mononuclear cells from that sample were used for TCR beta sequencing. The Qiagen DNeasy Blood Extraction Kit was used to extract genomic DNA from the blood cell samples. Here is what the overall study found, with its caveats: Most CMV-associated TCR beta chains appeared to be HLA-restricted in a later analysis, and the HLA associations seemed to be driven largely by CMV exposure. A cluster of highly shared sequence variants was judged likely to represent a technical artifact of the sequencing pipeline. Correlated functional status among segregating V segments might reflect linkage disequilibrium, but an unknown experimental factor could not be ruled out. In a later analysis, the rate of TCR association differed among HLA loci, with DRB1 alleles having the most associated TCRs and HLA-C alleles having the fewest. The authors suggested that the approach could potentially be generalized to other disease states and immunological phenotypes. The presence/absence analyses assumed that sequencing depth was roughly uniform across donors, and that assumption may not be true. A further reported finding was that TCR beta sequences accurately predicted the HLA-A and HLA-B alleles for most subjects in the first cohort. CMV serostatus was the only immune exposure information available for the cohort. HLA typing was unavailable for some donors at each locus, so association tests used only the typed subset. Strong co-occurrence of HLA alleles, especially DR and DQ, made assigning TCR associations to individual alleles difficult. Specific HLA alleles were associated with more than 15,000 TCR beta sequences at a false discovery rate of 0.05 in a later analysis. Several of the top co-occurrence clusters appeared to be linked to parvovirus B19, influenza, CMV and Epstein-Barr virus, according to a later analysis. The study gave a list of 150 to 200 TCR beta chains associated with cytomegalovirus. In this cohort, only TCR beta chains were sequenced, and detectable features were limited by the absence of alpha or paired-chain data. An earlier analysis of around 500 of the donors showed that most TCR beta V segments appeared in productive rearrangements either about 90% or about 30% of the time, which broadly matched IMGT annotations. Compared with equally common non-associated chains, HLA-associated TCR beta chains in a later analysis were more clonally expanded and had lower generation probabilities. Most TCR sequences were seen in very few donors, while some public TCRs were found in many individuals. Compared with the 666-donor mean, donors in an Asian-associated ancestry cluster had fewer N-insertions in productive TCRs, according to a later genetic analysis. A few of the identified cytomegalovirus-associated TCR beta chains were confirmed in vitro to be specific for cytomegalovirus antigens. In both the original and validation cohorts, the classifier was reported to diagnose cytomegalovirus status with high specificity and sensitivity. The 87-base-pair reads could not distinguish some IMGT-functional V segments, including TRBV6-2 and TRBV6-3, so those segments were excluded. In a later genetic analysis, a missense DCLRE1C variant was associated with V-gene and J-gene trimming of TCR beta chains, and the association was replicated in an independent cohort. The earlier analysis of approximately 540 of the donors excluded roughly 17 rarely observed V segments, including chromosome 9 orphons, because counts were too low.

The sequence links TRBV7-9 to TRBJ1-5; 9 bases in the middle match TRBD1. Sequencing was carried out using PBMCs. This TCR derives from a girl aged 2-9 years in good health and CMV-seropositive. In nucleotide form, the sequence is TGTGCCAGCAACGCGGACAGGGGCCAGCCCCAGCATTTT. Translated, it reads CASNADRGQPQHF.